Listed below are T cell receptor beta chains from one sample, sequenced in a study of cytotoxic CD8 clonotypes in ibrutinib-treated CLL. Repertoires were generated with immunoSEQ multiplex PCR, while TCRdb's copy carries only in-frame clones and drops some. The sample records approximately 32,000 clones, around 63% being singletons. Sequences were derived from PBMCs, sampled before ibrutinib treatment. The origin of the receptors is a human donor with chronic lymphocytic leukemia. Both conserved end residues are part of each CDR3. A D gene is named only where the DNA matches it firmly. Only some rows state a clone size, as once, few, many or a class for expanded clones.

>TRBV7-2|TRBD2|few|TRBJ2-3
CASRPGTSGGHTQYF
TGTGCCAGCAGGCCGGGGACTAGCGGGGGTCATACGCAGTATTTT
>TRBV27|TRBD2|NA|TRBJ2-2
CASGREGTGELFF
TGTGCCAGCGGGCGGGAGGGCACCGGGGAGCTGTTTTTT
>TRBV6-6|NA|NA|TRBJ2-7
CASSYDRYEQYF
TGTGCCAGCAGTTACGATCGGTACGAGCAGTACTTC
>TRBV18|NA|few|TRBJ1-2
CASSTSDWENGYTF
TGTGCCAGCTCAACCAGTGATTGGGAGAATGGCTACACCTTC
>TRBV6-5|NA|NA|TRBJ2-7
CASSYQGSSYEQYF
TGTGCCAGCAGTTACCAGGGGAGCTCCTACGAGCAGTACTTC
>TRBV15|TRBD1|once|TRBJ2-5
CATSRDGDRGARETQYF
TGTGCCACCAGCAGAGATGGGGACAGGGGGGCGCGGGAGACCCAGTACTTC
>TRBV2|TRBD1|NA|TRBJ2-7
CAKRQGSYEQYF
TGTGCCAAAAGACAGGGGTCATACGAGCAGTACTTC
>TRBV18|TRBD1|NA|TRBJ1-3
CASSPESGQGAGNTIYF
TGTGCCAGCTCACCAGAATCGGGACAGGGGGCTGGAAACACCATATATTTT
>TRBV4-1|TRBD1|NA|TRBJ1-1
CASSPGTGYGLTEAFF
TGCGCCAGCAGCCCTGGGACAGGGTATGGTTTGACTGAAGCTTTCTTT
>TRBV10-3|NA|NA|TRBJ2-7
CASGTCREQYF
TGTGCCAGCGGGACATGCCGCGAGCAGTACTTC
>TRBV5-1|TRBD2|NA|TRBJ2-3
CASQRAGGLDTQYF
TGCGCCAGCCAGAGGGCGGGAGGGCTAGATACGCAGTATTTT
>TRBV6-5|NA|NA|TRBJ2-2
CASSYGSGGELFF
TGTGCCAGCAGTTACGGATCCGGAGGGGAGCTGTTTTTT
>TRBV14|TRBD1|NA|TRBJ1-2
CASSPGGGGYGYTF
TGTGCCAGCAGCCCAGGGGGGGGAGGCTATGGCTACACCTTC
>TRBV28|TRBD2|NA|TRBJ2-5
CASSLGPRGGGETQYF
TGTGCCAGCAGTTTAGGGCCCCGGGGGGGAGGGGAGACCCAGTACTTC
>TRBV28|NA|NA|TRBJ1-2
CASSLLGARGGYTF
TGTGCCAGCAGTTTACTGGGGGCGAGGGGTGGCTACACCTTC
>TRBV5-6|NA|few|TRBJ1-6
CASSLYRRPGSPLHF
TGTGCCAGCAGCTTGTATCGTCGTCCGGGTTCACCCCTCCACTTT
>TRBV5-8|NA|NA|TRBJ1-1
CASSLQGNTEAFF
TGTGCCAGCAGTTTACAGGGTAACACTGAAGCTTTCTTT
>TRBV5-1|NA|few|TRBJ1-5
CASSLAAGRDQPQHF
TGCGCCAGCAGCTTGGCCGCAGGGAGAGATCAGCCCCAGCATTTT
>TRBV25-1|TRBD1|NA|TRBJ2-2
CASSESRTGNTGELFF
TGTGCCAGCAGTGAATCAAGGACAGGGAACACCGGGGAGCTGTTTTTT
>TRBV5-4|TRBD1|NA|TRBJ1-3
CASSRTGSLRFSGNTIYF
TGTGCCAGCAGCCGGACAGGGTCCTTGAGGTTCTCTGGAAACACCATATATTTT
>TRBV20-1|TRBD2|NA|TRBJ2-7
CSAERGEQYF
TGCAGTGCCGAGCGGGGCGAGCAGTACTTC
>TRBV5-1|NA|NA|TRBJ2-7
CASSSLSMTYEQYF
TGCGCCAGCAGCTCCCTAAGTATGACCTACGAGCAGTACTTC